The 23 T cell receptor beta chains listed next were all sequenced from one sample in a study of T cell repertoires in cytomegalovirus infection. TCRdb used MiXCR to reprocess the reads, holding one entry per CDR3 protein. Among 150,000 or so distinct CDR3 sequences listed, approximately 17% were seen once. The sequenced material came from CD8+ T cells from PBMCs. The receptor set was obtained from a human donor in good health (CMV status not recorded). Some clones in this sample may be carry-over from other donors' samples.

This clonotype was detected a few times. J is TRBJ2-2 and V is TRBV6-5; D is unclear. CDR1 MNHEY and CDR2 SVGAGI come from the germline V gene. This CDR3 is 15 amino acids long. V was shortened by 0 bases and J by 5 bases, with 10 bases between the two germline ends. Here the CDR3 reads CASSYSISRTGELFF. CDR3 coding DNA: TGTGCCAGCAGTTACTCGATCTCTAGAACCGGGGAGCTGTTTTTT.

This clonotype was counted only a few times. This chain links TRBV29-1 with TRBJ1-4, with D maybe TRBD1 (5 bases). The CDR3 consists of 13 residues. CDR1 is SQVTM and CDR2 is ANQGSEA in the germline V gene. Trimming took 5 bases from V and 7 from J, leaving 14 bases between them. CDR3 protein: CSVLTGGGEKLFF. The CDR3 nucleotides are TGCAGCGTTCTAACAGGAGGAGGTGAAAAACTGTTTTTT.

The chain links TRBV7-9 to TRBJ1-6; D remains unclear. CDR3 length: 14 residues. Between the trimmed V and J ends, which lost 5 bases and 3 bases, there was a span of 8 bases. Germline assignment: CDR1 SEHNR and CDR2 FQNEAQ (reference sequence). The CDR3 region has the DNA TGTGCCAGCAGCGCGGCCGTCTATAATTCACCCCTCCACTTT. Translated, it gives CASSAAVYNSPLHF.

This clonotype was seen at least ten times. The V call is TRBV7-8, the J call TRBJ2-6; possibly TRBD2 for D (6 bases). V was shortened by 1 base and J by 1 base, with 8 bases between the two germline ends. This CDR3 has 16 amino acids. Germline values: CDR1 SGHVS, CDR2 FQNEAQ. The CDR3 DNA reads as TGTGCCAGCAGCTTAGATGCGGGATCTGGGGCCAACGTCCTGACTTTC. This encodes CASSLDAGSGANVLTF.

This clonotype was seen more than once but under ten times. The rearrangement links TRBV29-1 to TRBJ1-1, with a possible D match to TRBD1 (5 bases). Looked up from germline, CDR1 is SQVTM and CDR2 is ANQGSEA. With 6 bases removed from V and 1 base from J, the gap between germline ends came to 6 bases. CDR3 length equals 11 residues. CDR3 DNA: TGCAGCGTGACAGCGAACACTGAAGCTTTCTTT. It codes for CSVTANTEAFF. Full variable domain (remainder filled in from reference TRBV29-1 and TRBJ1-1): SAVISQKPSRDICQRGTSLTIQCQVDSQVTMMFWYRQQPGQSLTLIATANQGSEATYESGFVIDKFPISRPNLTFSTLTVSNMSPEDSSIYLCSVTANTEAFFGQGTRLTVV.

This clonotype was recorded a few times. One end of the junction fails to match germline, which may point to a read error. CDR3 loop: CASSSGNTGELIF. The CDR3 region has the DNA TGTGCCAGCAGTTCCGGGAACACCGGGGAGCTGATTTTT. The chain has TRBV12-3 or TRBV12-4 and TRBJ2-2; maybe TRBD2 (5 bases). CDR3 length: 13 amino acids.

Only a few counts were recorded for this clonotype. V usage is TRBV7-2 and J usage is TRBJ2-1; 9 bases are shared with TRBD2. The CDR3 is 17 residues long. V lost 2 bases, J lost 0 bases, and 5 bases stayed unmatched. Germline CDR1 SGHTA, CDR2 FQGNSA. The CDR3 spells CASSLSSGTNSYNEQFF. DNA for the CDR3: TGTGCCAGCAGCTTATCTAGCGGGACGAACTCCTACAATGAGCAGTTCTTC.

The sample holds a few counts of this clonotype. V and J are TRBV14 and TRBJ2-3; D remains ambiguous. This CDR3 comprises 13 residues. Germline CDR1 and CDR2: SGHDN and FVKESK. V was trimmed by 4 bases and J by 7 bases, leaving 12 bases between them. The CDR3 here is CASSRAETYTQYF. CDR3 sequence (DNA): TGTGCCAGCAGCCGTGCTGAAACTTATACGCAGTATTTT.

This clonotype came up many times. The chain uses TRBV7-2 and TRBJ2-3, with TRBD1 matching 9 bases. CDR3 length equals 16 residues. Germline V gene data show CDR1 as SGHTA and CDR2 as FQGNSA. J lost 1 base, V lost 1 base, and 3 bases had no gene match. CDR3 amino acids: CASSLGTGVRTDTQYF. As DNA, the CDR3 is TGTGCCAGCAGCTTAGGGACAGGGGTTCGCACAGATACGCAGTATTTT.

This clonotype turned up a few times. The J gene is TRBJ2-2, the V gene TRBV7-2, with D hard to call. From germline, CDR1 is SGHTA and CDR2 FQGNSA. The CDR3 is 16 residues long. V lost 1 base, J lost 6 bases, and 15 bases lay in between. The chain's CDR3 is CASSLGIYKTPGELFF. The CDR3 coding sequence is TGTGCCAGCAGCTTAGGAATATATAAAACTCCCGGGGAGCTGTTTTTT. The whole variable domain, remainder taken from reference TRBV7-2 and TRBJ2-2, is GAGVSQSPSNKVTEKGKDVELRCDPISGHTALYWYRQSLGQGLEFLIYFQGNSAPDKSGLPSDRFSAERTGGSVSTLTIQRTQQEDSAVYLCASSLGIYKTPGELFFGEGSRLTVL.

This clonotype has only one observation. The chain has TRBV7-9 and TRBJ1-1; tentatively, D is TRBD1 (5 bases). With 5 bases removed from V and 9 bases from J, the gap between germline ends came to 13 bases. CDR3 size: 12 residues. The germline V gene has CDR1 SEHNR and CDR2 FQNEAQ (reference sequence). In DNA form, the CDR3 reads TGTGCCAGCAGCCTCGGAGGACAAAAAGCTTTCTTT. This gives the protein CASSLGGQKAFF.

This clonotype was detected many times. The chain uses TRBV7-2 and TRBJ2-3, with TRBD1 identical over 7 bases. This CDR3 region has 13 residues. V gave up 5 bases and J gave up 8 bases; unmatched junction bases: 7. In germline, CDR1 is SGHTA, CDR2 FQGNSA. CDR3 DNA: TGTGCCAGCAGCCCGGGGACAGAGCCTACGCAGTATTTT. This sequence encodes CASSPGTEPTQYF. Looking up the rest from reference TRBV7-2 and TRBJ2-3 gives the full variable domain: GAGVSQSPSNKVTEKGKDVELRCDPISGHTALYWYRQSLGQGLEFLIYFQGNSAPDKSGLPSDRFSAERTGGSVSTLTIQRTQQEDSAVYLCASSPGTEPTQYFGPGTRLTVL.

Comment on this clonotype: A read error may be the cause here, since a much bigger clone is one base away. This chain uses TRBV11-2 with TRBJ2-1; TRBD1 matches at 7 bases. With V trimmed by 5 bases and J by 4 bases, 5 bases remained unmatched. The germline gives CDR1 SGHAT, CDR2 FQNNGV. The CDR3 is 14 amino acids. CDR3 DNA sequence: TGTGCCAGCAGCATCCGGGACAGATACAATGAGCAGTTCTTC. Translating gives CASSIRDRYNEQFF.

This clonotype was observed a few times. The rearrangement links TRBV28 to TRBJ2-5; D perhaps matches TRBD1 (6 bases). Trimming pared 5 bases from V and 1 base from J, leaving 11 bases between. The CDR3 has 14 residues. Germline lookup yields CDR1 MDHEN and CDR2 SYDVKM. The chain's CDR3 is CASSRQAAQETQYF. In DNA, the CDR3 is TGTGCCAGCAGTCGACAGGCCGCCCAAGAGACCCAGTACTTC.

A few counts support this clonotype. The genes are TRBV7-2 and TRBJ2-2; D not resolved. Germline V CDR1 and CDR2: SGHTA, FQGNSA. The CDR3 runs to 14 residues. Trimming stripped 1 base from V and 3 bases from J, with 6 bases between. CDR3 DNA: TGTGCCAGCAGCTTAGGCGGCCACACCGGGGAGCTGTTTTTT. Its protein product is CASSLGGHTGELFF. The whole variable domain, remainder taken from reference TRBV7-2 and TRBJ2-2, is GAGVSQSPSNKVTEKGKDVELRCDPISGHTALYWYRQSLGQGLEFLIYFQGNSAPDKSGLPSDRFSAERTGGSVSTLTIQRTQQEDSAVYLCASSLGGHTGELFFGEGSRLTVL.

This chain joins TRBV29-1 and TRBJ2-7; 8 bases are a match to TRBD1. Germline V lookup: CDR1 SQVTM, CDR2 ANQGSEA. This CDR3 has 11 residues. Losses at the gene ends were 8 bases for V and 5 bases for J; bases not matched to a gene: 5. CDR3: CSFGQGNEQYF. DNA of the CDR3: TGCAGCTTCGGACAGGGCAACGAGCAGTACTTC.

This clonotype was seen a handful of times. The chain employs TRBV15 and TRBJ1-1; D not certain. CDR1 and CDR2 from the germline V gene are LNHNV and YYDKDF (reference sequence). The CDR3 has 13 residues. Trimming shortened V by 2 bases and J by 1 base, and 5 bases separated the two germline ends. The CDR3 DNA sequence: TGTGCCACCAGCAGAACAGCGAACACTGAAGCTTTCTTT. This codes for CATSRTANTEAFF.

This clonotype showed up just a few times. The V and J genes are TRBV29-1 and TRBJ1-1; no definite D call. Trimming removed 7 bases from V and 4 bases from J, with 25 bases in between. This CDR3 has 16 amino acids. Germline values: CDR1 SQVTM, CDR2 ANQGSEA. CDR3 DNA: TGCAGCGGCTTAGACCGGGCCCTTCGTCTCCCCACTGAAGCTTTCTTT. Translation: CSGLDRALRLPTEAFF.

This clonotype showed up many times. This chain connects TRBV4-1 to TRBJ2-1; possible D gene TRBD2, 6 bases. The CDR3 is made up of 15 amino acids. V lost 4 bases and J 6 bases, leaving 16 bases between the germline ends. CDR1 MGHRA and CDR2 YSYEKL come from the germline V gene. In DNA, the CDR3 is TGCGCCAGCAGCCGAGTCGAGGGAGGCTCCAATGAGCAGTTCTTC. Translation: CASSRVEGGSNEQFF.

V and J are TRBV7-8 and TRBJ2-3; possibly TRBD2 for D (5 bases). The CDR3 is made up of 15 amino acids. Trimming stripped 0 bases from V and 2 bases from J, with 9 bases between. Germline loops: CDR1 SGHVS, CDR2 FQNEAQ. This chain's CDR3 is CASSLAGVVTDTQYF. CDR3 in DNA: TGTGCCAGCAGCTTAGCGGGAGTGGTCACAGATACGCAGTATTTT.

This clonotype has ten or more counts. The rearrangement joins TRBV7-2 to TRBJ2-2, with 8 positions matching TRBD1. V trimming: 5 bases; J trimming: 2 bases; junction bases outside the gene matches: 10. This CDR3 is built from 17 residues. Germline CDR1 and CDR2: SGHTA and FQGNSA. CDR3 sequence (DNA): TGTGCCAGCAGCCCGAAAATAGGACAGGGAAACACCGGGGAGCTGTTTTTT. Its protein product is CASSPKIGQGNTGELFF.

The V gene is TRBV15, the J gene TRBJ1-3; no firm D call. The CDR3 is 15 residues long. Trimming removed 3 bases at V and 0 bases at J, with 9 bases between. Germline-derived CDR1 and CDR2 are LNHNV and YYDKDF (reference sequence). CDR3 amino acids: CATSRSGLSGNTIYF. The CDR3 DNA sequence: TGTGCCACCAGCAGGTCTGGACTCTCTGGAAACACCATATATTTT.

This clonotype turned up a few times. J is TRBJ1-5 and V is TRBV7-8; 11 nucleotides match TRBD1. Germline V gene lookup returns CDR1 SGHVS and CDR2 FQNEAQ. J was trimmed by 4 bases and V by 5 bases; bases with no gene match: 4. This CDR3 region has 15 residues. CDR3 in amino acids: CASSPGQGANQPQHF. In DNA, the CDR3 is TGTGCCAGCAGCCCTGGACAGGGGGCAAATCAGCCCCAGCATTTT.